These T cell receptor beta chains were read from a single sample in a study of CD8 T cells in Susac syndrome. TCRdb ran MiXCR on the immunoSEQ multiplex PCR reads and lists one entry per CDR3 protein. This sample carries about 210,000 distinct CDR3 sequences, roughly 96% of them seen once, and the ten largest clones take 0.085% to 0.1%. The source material was CD4+ T cells from PBMCs. These receptors all stem from a human donor with multiple sclerosis. Both conserved end residues are part of each CDR3. A D gene is named only where the DNA matches it firmly. For some rows the clone size is stated as once, few or many, or as a class when expanded; others skip it.

V	J	size	D	DNA	CDR3
TRBV10-3	TRBJ2-4	-	-	TGTGCCTCCCGTGAGGGCCAGACAAACATTCAGTACTTC	CASREGQTNIQYF
TRBV30	TRBJ2-1	once	TRBD1	TGTGCCTGGAGTGGGGACAGGACCTCCTACAATGAGCAGTTCTTC	CAWSGDRTSYNEQFF
TRBV29-1	TRBJ2-5	-	-	TGCAGCGTCGCGACAGGAGTGGGGGAGACCCAGTACTTC	CSVATGVGETQYF
TRBV9	TRBJ2-2	-	-	TGTGCCAGCAGCGTAGTAGCGGCCGGGGAGCTGTTTTTT	CASSVVAAGELFF
TRBV12-3/TRBV12-4	TRBJ2-7	-	-	TGTGCCAGCAGTTTGGGCCGTGGGAAGCGGACCTACGAGCAGTACTTC	CASSLGRGKRTYEQYF
TRBV6-1	TRBJ2-5	-	-	TGTGCCAGCAGTGGTTGGGTCCAAGAGACCCAGTACTTC	CASSGWVQETQYF
TRBV20-1	TRBJ2-3	once	TRBD2	TGCAGTGCTGAGTTAGGACTAGCGGGGGCTCCACGCACAGATACGCAGTATTTT	CSAELGLAGAPRTDTQYF
TRBV3-1	TRBJ2-7	-	TRBD1	TGTGCCAGCAGCCGGGTCGGACAGGCGAGCTCCTACGAGCAGTACTTC	CASSRVGQASSYEQYF
TRBV7-2	TRBJ2-3	-	-	TGTGCCAGCAGCTTAGGTCTCAATACGCAGTATTTT	CASSLGLNTQYF
TRBV9	TRBJ2-1	-	TRBD2	TGTGCCAGCAGCGGCCTCACTAGCGGCGAGCAGTTCTTC	CASSGLTSGEQFF
TRBV29-1	TRBJ2-1	-	TRBD2	TGCAGCGCCGGAAAAGCCGGGACTAGCGGGGCTTACAATGAGCAGTTCTTC	CSAGKAGTSGAYNEQFF
TRBV2	TRBJ1-1	-	-	TGTGCCAGCAGTGAGTCCGGGCGTGTGGGCACTGAAGCTTTCTTT	CASSESGRVGTEAFF
TRBV27	TRBJ2-1	-	-	TGTGCCAGCAGTTTATCCAGCTACAATGAGCAGTTCTTC	CASSLSSYNEQFF
TRBV10-3	TRBJ1-1	-	-	TGTGCCATCAGTGAGCCCCCCCGAGCTTTCTTT	CAISEPPRAFF
TRBV20-1	TRBJ1-5	-	-	TGCAGTGCTCCCGTTGATAGCAATCAGCCCCAGCATTTT	CSAPVDSNQPQHF
TRBV6-4	TRBJ2-1	-	-	TGTGCCAGCAGTGAATTCGGGGGTGACTACAATGAGCAGTTCTTC	CASSEFGGDYNEQFF
TRBV15	TRBJ1-2	-	-	TGTGCCACCGCCAGCGGCTATGGCTACACCTTC	CATASGYGYTF
TRBV5-1	TRBJ1-1	-	-	TGCGCCAGCAGCCTCGCGGGAGCGGCGAACACTGAAGCTTTCTTT	CASSLAGAANTEAFF
TRBV9	TRBJ1-2	-	TRBD1	TGTGCCAGCAGCGCTCGACAGGGGGCTAGCTATGGCTACACCTTC	CASSARQGASYGYTF
TRBV10-3	TRBJ1-1	-	-	TGTGCCATCAGTGAGTCGGGGAACACTGAAGCTTTCTTT	CAISESGNTEAFF
TRBV24-1	TRBJ2-2	-	TRBD2	TGTGCCACCGGGACTAGCGGGAGCACCGGGGAGCTGTTTTTT	CATGTSGSTGELFF
TRBV20-1	TRBJ2-7	once	TRBD1	TGCAGTGCAAAGCGACAGGGCCCCTACGAGCAGTACTTC	CSAKRQGPYEQYF
TRBV20-1	TRBJ1-4	-	-	TGCAGTGCTCCCCTGACTGGGAGGGATGAAAAACTGTTTTTT	CSAPLTGRDEKLFF
TRBV20-1	TRBJ2-1	-	TRBD2	TGCAGTGCGTTAGCGGGGGCCTCAAACAATGAGCAGTTCTTC	CSALAGASNNEQFF
TRBV10-3	TRBJ2-3	-	TRBD1	TGTGCCATCTCAGCTGGACAGGGGGGCACAGATACGCAGTATTTT	CAISAGQGGTDTQYF
TRBV7-3	TRBJ2-3	-	-	TGTGCCAGCAGCTTGGGGACCCCCGAGAATACGCAGTATTTT	CASSLGTPENTQYF
TRBV3-1	TRBJ1-1	-	-	TGTGCCAGCAGCCTGAACACATACAACACTGAAGCTTTCTTT	CASSLNTYNTEAFF